This T cell receptor (beta chain) was recorded in a study of spatial heterogeneity in lung cancer. At the level of the study: TCR and UMI combinations that were unique each appeared, on average, more than ten times in raw reads.

Every TCR cDNA molecule carried a tag that served as a unique molecular identifier. TCRdb independently ran MiXCR on the 5' RACE reads; one entry per CDR3 protein. The sample holds approximately 18,000 distinct CDR3 sequences, 4.5% to 7% seen once. The CDR3 is made up of 14 amino acids. V was pared by 5 bases and J by 0 bases, with 10 bases between. The germline CDR1 and CDR2 sequences are SGHRS and YFSETQ. Time point denoted: sample taken at primary tumor resection. The approximately 79 donors had untreated early-stage non-small cell lung cancer. Researchers sequenced whole RNA taken from tumor, nontumor lung or frozen PBMC without sorting. In its sample, this clonotype was seen many times. As yet, its antigen is unknown. Study-wide results and limits: One measure, the expanded intratumoral alpha and beta TCR count, tracked tumor mutation counts.

The clonotype comes from a female donor with early-stage non-small cell lung cancer. The V gene is TRBV5-1, the J gene TRBJ2-3; a possible D gene is TRBD1 (5 bases). Sequences were derived from lung tumor tissue, sampled at surgery. The chain's CDR3 is CASSSDSSTDTQYF. The CDR3 bases are TGCGCCAGCAGTAGTGACAGTAGCACAGATACGCAGTATTTT.